The subject of this entry is one T cell receptor beta chain. The planned depth of sequencing spanned 1 in 200,000 to 1 in 1 million T cells. Profiled with immunoSEQ multiplex PCR; TCRdb holds only in-frame clones, not every one. The sample comprises some 150,000 clones, about 70% of which are singletons, and around 4.9% rests with the top ten. J gave up 15 bases and V 1 base, and 14 bases lay outside the gene matches. CDR1 is MDHEN and CDR2 is SYDVKM in the germline V gene. The CDR3 runs 17 residues. These data originate in a study of cytotoxic CD8 clonotypes in ibrutinib-treated CLL. The chain recombines TRBV28 with TRBJ2-1, with 14 bases identical to TRBD2. This clonotype was sampled from a human donor with chronic lymphocytic leukemia. Sample: PBMCs, taken after 24 months of ibrutinib treatment. For the CDR3, the DNA is TGTGCCAGCAGTTTATACTCCCCGACTAGCGGGGGGGCCGGGCCGTTCTTC. Amino acids: CASSLYSPTSGGAGPFF.